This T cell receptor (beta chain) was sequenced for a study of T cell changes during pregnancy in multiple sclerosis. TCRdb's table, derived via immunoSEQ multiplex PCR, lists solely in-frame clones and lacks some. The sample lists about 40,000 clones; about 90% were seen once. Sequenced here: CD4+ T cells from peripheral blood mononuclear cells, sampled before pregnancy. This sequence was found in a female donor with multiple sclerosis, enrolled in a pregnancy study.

The chain's CDR3 is CASSPELAGVSNEQFF. The CDR3 region has the DNA TGTGCCAGCAGCCCTGAACTAGCGGGAGTATCCAATGAGCAGTTCTTC. The rearrangement uses TRBV4-2 and TRBJ2-1; TRBD2 matches at 11 bases. The trim removed 4 bases at V and 6 bases at J, leaving 8 bases unmatched. Per germline, CDR1 LGHNA and CDR2 YNFKEQ. The CDR3 spans 16 residues.